Presented here are 2 T cell receptor beta chains from one specimen sequenced in a study of control samples from healthy donors and cancer patients. The method was immunoSEQ multiplex PCR; TCRdb's version includes in-frame clones alone and lacks a portion of them. The sample holds tens of thousands of clones, approximately 89% seen once. Sequencing was done on a sample of PBMCs. The receptors were gathered from a woman aged 45-65 years with head and neck cancer.

The chain uses TRBV5-1 and TRBJ1-1; D uncertain. The CDR3 spans 14 residues. The germline V gene has CDR1 SGHRS and CDR2 YFSETQ. V was shortened by 2 bases and J by 1 base, with 9 bases between the two germline ends. The CDR3 is CASSFRDANTEAFF. The CDR3 DNA reads TGCGCCAGCAGCTTCAGAGACGCGAACACTGAAGCTTTCTTT.

This clone has just a few counts. The chain is built from TRBV2 and TRBJ1-2, with D hard to call. The ends were cut back, 4 bases at V and 0 bases at J, with 15 bases in the middle. The germline CDR1 and CDR2 sequences are SNHLY and FYNNEI. CDR3 size: 16 residues. The CDR3 loop reads CASSGRVDQTNYGYTF. CDR3 nucleotide sequence: TGTGCCAGCAGTGGTCGCGTGGACCAGACTAACTATGGCTACACCTTC.